This T cell receptor (beta chain) stems from a study of blood T cell repertoires in COVID-19. The overall study: The samples span acute and convalescent COVID-19 from the United States, Italy and Spain. The analysed material was cDNA or gDNA that came from T cells, B-cell-depleted T cells, or PBMCs.

Germline assignment: CDR1 GTSNPN and CDR2 SVGIG (reference sequence). V was trimmed by 4 bases and J by 3 bases, leaving 9 bases between them. This CDR3 is 13 amino acids long. In the study's own analysis: Amplification of reference gene primers provided the estimated nucleated cell counts. Generated by immunoSEQ multiplex PCR, the TCRdb table keeps only in-frame clones and is missing some. The V and J calls and clone size were taken over from that table, and D and trimming were inferred from the DNA. The sample holds around 300,000 clones, around 85% seen once. The chain links TRBV30 to TRBJ1-4; D possibly corresponds to TRBD1 (6 bases). This sequence was found in a woman in her seventies with acute or convalescent COVID-19. Sequenced sample: peripheral blood. CDR3 sequence: CAWKGQANEKLFF. The CDR3 DNA reads as TGTGCCTGGAAGGGACAAGCTAATGAAAAACTGTTTTTT. The full variable domain, with the rest looked up from reference TRBV30 and TRBJ1-4, is SQTIHQWPATLVQPVGSPLSLECTVEGTSNPNLYWYRQAAGRGLQLLFYSVGIGQISSEVPQNLSASRPQDRQFILSSKKLLLSDSGFYLCAWKGQANEKLFFGSGTQLSVL.